One sample yielded the 14 T cell receptor beta chains listed below, sequenced in a study of blood T cells in healthy people across ages. A sample-barcoded 5' primer and a J-beta primer mix were used in a second PCR of roughly 6 to 11 cycles. TCRdb re-analysed the 5' RACE reads in MiXCR, keeping a single row per CDR3 protein. This table has roughly 700,000 distinct CDR3 sequences, around 45% appearing once. The specimen sequenced was blood. Every receptor here comes from a woman aged 60-75 years in good health.

Concerning this clonotype itself: A read error may account for a junction end that differs from germline. V is TRBV7-2 and J is TRBJ2-2; 9 nucleotides align to TRBD2. Germline CDR1 is SGHTA and CDR2 is FQGNSA. This CDR3 region has 16 residues. As DNA, the CDR3 is TGTGCCAGCAGCCCGCGACTAGCGGAGCACACCGGGGAGCAGTTTTTT. Translation: CASSPRLAEHTGEQFF.

This chain links TRBV15 with TRBJ2-5; 9 positions match TRBD1. CDR1 LNHNV and CDR2 YYDKDF come from the germline V gene (reference sequence). The V segment lost 1 base and the J segment 3 bases; nucleotides outside the gene matches: 3. CDR3 size: 15 residues. This chain's CDR3 is CATSRAGTGKETQYF. The CDR3 region has the DNA TGTGCCACCAGCAGAGCCGGGACAGGGAAAGAGACCCAGTACTTC.

CDR3 bases: TGTGCCAGCTCCTCCGACCAACCAGGGGCAGGCAATGAGCAGTTCTTC. Residues: CASSSDQPGAGNEQFF. V gene TRBV18 combines with J gene TRBJ2-1; maybe TRBD1 (6 bases). This CDR3 contains 16 residues. The germline V gene has CDR1 KGHSH and CDR2 LQKENI. V was pared by 6 bases and J by 6 bases, with 21 bases between.

The rearrangement joins TRBV5-6 to TRBJ1-4; D unclear. CDR3 length: 14 residues. V lost 1 base, J lost 0 bases, and 4 bases lay in between. CDR1 is SGHDT and CDR2 is YYEEEE in the germline V gene. DNA of the CDR3: TGTGCCAGCAGCTTGAGGCCAACTAATGAAAAACTGTTTTTT. Protein: CASSLRPTNEKLFF.

The chain links TRBV28 to TRBJ2-4; the match to TRBD1 covers 9 bases. The CDR3 sequence is 14 residues long. Germline CDR1 MDHEN, CDR2 SYDVKM. Unmatched junction bases numbered 6, after V lost 8 bases and J lost 4 bases. In nucleotides, the CDR3 is TGTGCCAGCCGAAGGACAGGGGTAAAAAACATTCAGTACTTC. This translates into CASRRTGVKNIQYF.

The chain is built from TRBV5-1 and TRBJ2-4, with D unresolved. The V gene lost 1 base and the J gene lost 0 bases, with 8 bases spanning the gap. The CDR3 has 15 amino acids. Looked up from germline, CDR1 is SGHRS and CDR2 is YFSETQ. The CDR3 DNA sequence: TGCGCCAGCAGCTTGACCCCAGAAGCCAAAAACATTCAGTACTTC. Translating gives CASSLTPEAKNIQYF.

This clonotype was detected only once. The V gene is TRBV20-1, the J gene TRBJ2-1; TRBD2 aligns across 9 bases. This CDR3 has 14 amino acids. Germline lookup yields CDR1 DFQATT and CDR2 SNEGSKA (reference sequence). Unmatched junction bases numbered 15, after V lost 6 bases and J lost 12 bases. CDR3 DNA sequence: TGCAGTGCCACCTGGCGAGCGGGAGGAAGTGGGCAGTTCTTC. Protein product: CSATWRAGGSGQFF.

The V call is TRBV29-1, the J call TRBJ1-6; weak D call: TRBD1 (5 bases). The CDR3 has 14 residues. V lost 5 bases to trimming and J lost 8 bases, with 16 bases between them. Germline V gene lookup returns CDR1 SQVTM and CDR2 ANQGSEA. The CDR3 is CSVSSGTRDSPLHF. The CDR3 nucleotides read TGCAGCGTTAGCTCCGGGACCCGGGATTCACCCCTCCACTTT.

The chain employs TRBV6-2 or TRBV6-3 and TRBJ2-4, with 12 bases lining up with TRBD1. Germline V CDR1 and CDR2: MNHEY, SVGEGT. The J segment lost 14 bases and the V segment lost 6 bases, leaving 14 bases of the junction unmatched. CDR3 length equals 15 residues. CDR3 sequence reads: CASSLAGTGGAFEYF. CDR3 coding DNA: TGTGCCAGCAGCTTGGCCGGGACAGGGGGCGCTTTCGAGTACTTC.

This clonotype has only a few counts. The chain is built from TRBV6-1 and TRBJ2-7; D not resolved. V lost 1 base, J lost 3 bases, and 4 bases lay in between. Germline V gives CDR1 MNHNS, CDR2 SASEGT. The length of the CDR3 is 12 residues. The CDR3 region is CASSEVSYEQYF. DNA for the CDR3: TGTGCCAGCAGTGAAGTCAGCTACGAGCAGTACTTC.

With regard to this clonotype: One end of the junction varies from germline; a read error may be responsible. This chain joins TRBV20-1 and TRBJ2-7; D remains ambiguous. This CDR3 is 13 amino acids long. Germline lookup yields CDR1 DFQATT and CDR2 SNEGSKA (reference sequence). The CDR3 nucleotides read TGCGGTGCTAACCAGCCCGCTTCCTACGAGCAGTACTTC. This translates into CGANQPASYEQYF.

The chain combines TRBV3-1 with TRBJ1-5; D gene uncertain. CDR3 length: 13 amino acids. The V end was cut by 4 bases, the J end by 4 bases, with 8 bases between. Per germline, CDR1 LGHDT and CDR2 YNNKEL (reference sequence). The CDR3 region is CASSRMLNQPQHF. The CDR3 DNA reads as TGTGCCAGCAGCCGTATGTTGAATCAGCCCCAGCATTTT.

This clonotype was counted between two and nine times. The chain uses TRBV4-3 and TRBJ2-5, with D tentatively TRBD2 (6 bases). V was pared by 0 bases and J by 5 bases, with 13 bases between. This CDR3 is built from 15 residues. The germline V gene encodes CDR1 LGHNA and CDR2 YSLEER. CDR3 sequence reads: CASSQEGGRFETQYF. The CDR3 nucleotides are TGCGCCAGCAGCCAAGAGGGGGGACGGTTCGAGACCCAGTACTTC.

This clonotype was found a few times. This chain links TRBV12-3 or TRBV12-4 with TRBJ2-1; a weak D match, TRBD2 (6 bases). V lost 5 bases, J lost 1 base, and 9 bases lay in between. This CDR3 has 14 residues. The chain's CDR3 is CASSGGNSYNEQFF. In DNA form, the CDR3 reads TGTGCCAGCAGTGGGGGGAATTCCTACAATGAGCAGTTCTTC.